The present TCR beta chain was sequenced within a study of blood T cell repertoires in COVID-19 (dated by TCRdb to 2018 to 2020). Looking at the study overall: The collaborator samples originated in the United States, Italy and Spain and spanned the acute and convalescent phases of COVID-19. The prospective study material was composed of cDNA or gDNA derived from T cells, B-cell-depleted T cells, or PBMCs. Subjects who had been exposed to COVID-19, were actively infected with it, or had recovered from it provided the deeply sampled blood TCRbeta repertoires that made up the dataset. The repertoires were released in a freely available public database intended as a resource for research on the immune response to SARS-CoV-2. Samples came from the ongoing ImmuneRACE study (first 160 participants) plus 1,254 subjects from 6 global collaborators. A de-identified subject ID, COVID-19 status, age in years and sex were almost always included in the sample metadata. Where HLA class I and class II types were available, the types were taken from metadata supplied by the sample provider, not from assay-based typing. Broader findings and caveats from the paper: How much clinical and demographic metadata was included differed by source and by participant, and the metadata was provided uncurated.

V has 1 base trimmed and J has 10 bases trimmed; junction bases matching no gene number 5. Sequences SEHNR (CDR1) and FQNEAQ (CDR2) are obtained from the germline V gene (reference sequence). The CDR3 has 15 amino acids, counting the end cysteine and phenylalanine. Kept here is only the CDR3 DNA, which spans 45 bases and is read in frame from base 1. TCRbeta CDR3 regions were amplified from genomic DNA using the immunoSEQ Assay, a bias-controlled multiplex PCR. The paper's data handling went like this. The number of nucleated cells in each sample was estimated from the amplification of reference gene primers within the assay. To quantify the absolute abundance of each unique TCRbeta CDR3 rearrangement, sequence reads were collapsed and filtered. For each sample, productive Simpson clonality was calculated as the square root of Simpson's diversity index over productive rearrangements. The immuneACCESS repertoire file appears here via TCRdb, limited to in-frame rearrangements. These files lack a portion of the clones; in checked studies, under half of the deficit traces to unresolved V genes, and the cause of the others is not known. The V and J calls and clone size were taken over from that table, and D and trimming were inferred from the DNA. The sample has fewer than 300,000 clones on record, around 88% of them singletons. Around 0.84% of the sample goes to the ten largest clones.

Whole blood was collected in K2EDTA tubes by collaborating institutions according to the institutions' own protocols. For TCRbeta analysis, collaborator samples were shipped as frozen whole blood, as isolated PBMCs, or as DNA extracted from either sample type. For this clone: The clone's antigen remains unknown. Nothing much larger sits one base from this clone, and base qualities are not available.

This clonotype was sampled from a young man with acute or convalescent COVID-19. Sequencing used peripheral blood. The chain is made from TRBV7-9 and TRBJ2-1; 12 bases in the middle match TRBD2. The DNA sequence reads TGTGCCAGCAGCTTAGAGGAGACTAGCGGGGGAGAGCAGTTCTTC. Its translation is CASSLEETSGGEQFF.